This TCR beta chain originates from a study of T-cell reconstitution after alpha-beta-depleted transplantation in children. Unique molecular identifiers were used in preparing the TCRbeta library. TCRdb reanalysed the PCR reads using MiXCR and keeps one entry per CDR3 protein. The data show roughly 500,000 distinct CDR3 sequences, about 33% seen once. CDR3 size: 16 residues. Germline values: CDR1 SGHTA, CDR2 FQGNSA. With 5 bases removed from V and 3 bases from J, the gap between germline ends came to 17 bases. The origin of this receptor is a human donor who donated a stem cell graft to a child with aplastic anemia. Sequences were derived from PBMCs from the stem cell graft donor, sampled from the stem cell graft. The chain combines TRBV7-2 with TRBJ1-5; possibly TRBD1 for D (5 bases). The CDR3 sequence is CASSPARQITNQPQHF. DNA of the CDR3: TGTGCCAGCAGCCCGGCTCGACAGATAACCAATCAGCCCCAGCATTTT.